One sample yielded the 18 T cell receptor beta chains listed below, sequenced in a study of identical twins. In TCRdb, the 5' RACE reads were re-called with MiXCR into one record per CDR3 protein. Of about 900,000 distinct CDR3 sequences listed, 9% to 15% are singletons. Another study also made use of these data, one on yellow fever vaccine responses in identical twins.

The sequenced material came from PBMCs. The origin of the receptors is a woman between 18 and 29 years old in good health.

The table lists this clonotype with a few counts. The chain recombines TRBV20-1 with TRBJ2-1; D is uncertain. Germline-derived CDR1 and CDR2 are DFQATT and SNEGSKA (reference sequence). This CDR3 has 11 amino acids. Trimming stripped 7 bases from V and 9 bases from J, with 13 bases between. CDR3 in amino acids: CSVASRSEQFF. The DNA for the CDR3 is TGCAGTGTAGCAAGCAGGAGTGAGCAGTTCTTC.

This clonotype was seen only a few times. DNA for the CDR3: TGCAGTGCTAGAGGGCGACGCAGCCCGCCCTACAATGAGCAGTTCTTC. This translates into CSARGRRSPPYNEQFF. The chain couples TRBV20-1 to TRBJ2-1, with unresolved D. The CDR3 runs 16 residues. The germline V gene encodes CDR1 DFQATT and CDR2 SNEGSKA (reference sequence). Trimming removed 1 base from V and 2 bases from J, with 15 bases in between.

The rearrangement joins TRBV13 to TRBJ2-4; TRBD2 matches at 10 bases. There are 18 residues in the CDR3. Germline trimming cut 3 bases from V and 3 bases from J; bases unmatched to any gene: 11. Per the germline V gene, CDR1 is PRHDT and CDR2 is FYEKMQ (reference sequence). The CDR3 sequence: CASSLDEREGPGKNIQYF. CDR3 sequence (DNA): TGTGCCAGCAGCTTGGACGAGCGGGAGGGCCCAGGCAAAAACATTCAGTACTTC.

This rearrangement joins TRBV5-6 to TRBJ2-3; D possibly corresponds to TRBD2 (5 bases). This CDR3 is 14 amino acids long. With 4 bases removed from V and 11 bases from J, the gap between germline ends came to 20 bases. CDR1 is SGHDT and CDR2 is YYEEEE in the germline V gene. The CDR3 protein is CASSPYRSVMKQYF. The CDR3 region has the DNA TGTGCCAGCAGCCCCTATCGTAGCGTGATGAAGCAGTATTTT.

This clonotype was counted a few times. The chain joins TRBV20-1 to TRBJ2-3; D remains ambiguous. This CDR3 comprises 13 residues. V lost 1 base to trimming and J lost 4 bases, with 9 bases between them. Germline lookup yields CDR1 DFQATT and CDR2 SNEGSKA (reference sequence). The DNA for the CDR3 is TGCAGTGCTAGAGTCCTTAGGGCAGATACGCAGTATTTT. It specifies CSARVLRADTQYF.

The chain carries TRBV7-6 and TRBJ2-2, with 9 bases that match TRBD2. The length of the CDR3 is 18 residues. The ends lost 2 bases at V and 2 bases at J; junction bases unmatched: 9. Germline CDR1 SGHVS, CDR2 FNYEAQ. The CDR3 here is CASSLFWASGANTGELFF. In DNA form, the CDR3 reads TGTGCCAGCAGCTTATTCTGGGCTAGCGGGGCAAACACCGGGGAGCTGTTTTTT.

This clonotype was seen repeatedly, ten times or more. The chain uses TRBV20-1 and TRBJ1-5; D perhaps matches TRBD1 (5 bases). This CDR3 contains 13 residues. Germline CDR1 and CDR2: DFQATT and SNEGSKA (reference sequence). The V end lost 1 base, the J end lost 4 bases, and 8 bases lay between the germline ends. The CDR3 region has the DNA TGCAGTGCTAGAGGAGGGGCAAATCAGCCCCAGCATTTT. Translating gives CSARGGANQPQHF.

This clonotype was seen a handful of times. V and J are TRBV6-1 and TRBJ2-7; 9 bases agree with TRBD1. Germline assignment: CDR1 MNHNS and CDR2 SASEGT. V lost 5 bases, J lost 6 bases, and 11 bases stayed unmatched. The length of the CDR3 is 15 residues. CDR3 amino acids: CASSLTGGTRGEQYF. DNA of the CDR3: TGTGCCAGCAGTCTCACAGGGGGCACAAGGGGCGAGCAGTACTTC.

This clonotype was observed at least ten times. The J gene is TRBJ1-4, the V gene TRBV7-9; possibly TRBD1 for D (6 bases). This CDR3 comprises 15 residues. CDR1 and CDR2 from the germline V gene are SEHNR and FQNEAQ (reference sequence). V was clipped by 3 bases and J by 0 bases, with 8 bases between them. CDR3 residues: CASSFWTATNEKLFF. CDR3 in DNA: TGTGCCAGCAGCTTTTGGACAGCAACTAATGAAAAACTGTTTTTT.

This clonotype has more than one count but fewer than ten. This chain joins TRBV10-3 and TRBJ2-7, with D tentatively TRBD2 (5 bases). V lost 11 bases and J 0 bases, leaving 17 bases between the germline ends. The CDR3 spans 14 residues. CDR1 is ENHRY and CDR2 is SYGVKD in the germline V gene. CDR3 in DNA: TGTGCCTCCCTTGATTTTGGGAGCTCCTACGAGCAGTACTTC. This codes for CASLDFGSSYEQYF.

The chain recombines TRBV11-2 with TRBJ2-3; D is uncertain. Trimming took off 3 bases at V and 0 bases at J, with 10 bases between the two ends. The CDR3 spans 15 residues. Germline V lookup: CDR1 SGHAT, CDR2 FQNNGV. The CDR3 coding sequence is TGTGCCAGCAGCTTGAGCCCTTCTAGCACAGATACGCAGTATTTT. Encoded protein: CASSLSPSSTDTQYF. Full variable domain (outside the CDR3, taken from reference TRBV11-2 and TRBJ2-3): EAGVAQSPRYKIIEKRQSVAFWCNPISGHATLYWYQQILGQGPKLLIQFQNNGVVDDSQLPKDRFSAERLKGVDSTLKIQPAKLEDSAVYLCASSLSPSSTDTQYFGPGTRLTVL.

V gene TRBV20-1 combines with J gene TRBJ2-2; 8 bases are a match to TRBD2. The CDR3 length is 17 residues. J gave up 4 bases and V 2 bases, and 12 bases lay outside the gene matches. Germline-derived CDR1 and CDR2 are DFQATT and SNEGSKA (reference sequence). The DNA of the CDR3 is TGCAGTGCTAGACCCGCCGCGGGAGCGGGGGTCACCGGGGAGCTGTTTTTT. Its translation: CSARPAAGAGVTGELFF.

This clonotype was counted at least ten times. V and J are TRBV20-1 and TRBJ2-5, with D unclear. The CDR3 length is 12 residues. Germline V gives CDR1 DFQATT, CDR2 SNEGSKA (reference sequence). With 4 bases removed from V and 4 bases from J, the gap between germline ends came to 10 bases. This CDR3 is CSANSGRETQYF. The CDR3 DNA reads as TGCAGTGCTAATTCTGGCCGAGAGACCCAGTACTTC.

This clonotype came up a few times. V is TRBV7-2 and J is TRBJ2-5; 8 bases line up with TRBD2. The germline CDR1 and CDR2 sequences are SGHTA and FQGNSA. J gave up 4 bases and V 1 base, and 11 bases lay outside the gene matches. This CDR3 is built from 17 residues. Here the CDR3 DNA reads TGTGCCAGCAGCTTAGTGGTTAGGAGCGGGAGTGCAGAGACCCAGTACTTC. Its protein product is CASSLVVRSGSAETQYF.

CDR3 in amino acids: CASRLAGLAGDTNEQFF. CDR3 DNA: TGTGCAAGTCGCTTAGCGGGACTAGCGGGAGATACGAATGAGCAGTTCTTC. V gene TRBV12-2 combines with J gene TRBJ2-1; the DNA was not used to check the table's D call, TRBD2. TRBV12-2 represents a pseudogene. This CDR3 is built from 17 residues.

Many counts were recorded for this clonotype. The J gene is TRBJ1-4, the V gene TRBV12-3 or TRBV12-4; TRBD1 is a possible D gene (6 bases). This CDR3 comprises 14 residues. Trimming removed 3 bases at V and 4 bases at J, with 9 bases between. CDR3 coding DNA: TGTGCCAGCAGTTTGAGGGGGTTTAATGAAAAACTGTTTTTT. Translating it yields CASSLRGFNEKLFF.

The table lists this clonotype with a few counts. The chain joins TRBV2 to TRBJ2-5; D not resolved. The CDR3 loop spans 12 amino acids. Germline loops: CDR1 SNHLY, CDR2 FYNNEI. Trimming cost V 7 bases and J 5 bases, with 11 bases left between them. The CDR3 region has the DNA TGTGCCAGCACGGTAGGGTGGGAGACCCAGTACTTC. Encoded protein: CASTVGWETQYF.

This clonotype appeared a few times. This chain's CDR3 is CSAKGGAGEKLFF. The CDR3 DNA sequence: TGCAGTGCAAAAGGGGGGGCCGGTGAAAAACTGTTTTTT. The chain carries TRBV20-1 and TRBJ1-4; TRBD1 is a possible D gene (6 bases). CDR1 and CDR2 (germline): DFQATT, SNEGSKA (reference sequence). The ends were cut back, 6 bases at V and 7 bases at J, with 15 bases in the middle. This CDR3 has 13 amino acids.